The 3 T cell receptor beta chains below were found in one sample sequenced in a study of cytomegalovirus exposure and HLA in healthy donors. Primers for the PCR totalled 60 Vbeta and 13 Jbeta. TCRdb's table, derived via immunoSEQ multiplex PCR, lists solely in-frame clones and lacks some. The sample shows about 71,000 clones, approximately 70% of them seen only once. Sequencing was performed on PBMCs. The receptor set was obtained from a woman between 45 and 60 years old in good health and CMV-seropositive.

The chain joins TRBV10-2 to TRBJ1-2; tentatively, D is TRBD1 (6 bases). Trimming cost V 3 bases and J 3 bases, with 11 bases left between them. Germline V CDR1 and CDR2: WSHSY, SAAADI. The CDR3 loop spans 14 amino acids. CDR3 protein: CASSETGWDYGYTF. The DNA for the CDR3 is TGCGCCAGCAGTGAAACAGGGTGGGACTATGGCTACACCTTC.

A few counts support this clone. This chain connects TRBV30 to TRBJ1-3; D not certain. The V end was cut by 0 bases, the J end by 0 bases, with 6 bases between. Per germline, CDR1 GTSNPN and CDR2 SVGIG (reference sequence). The CDR3 is 14 residues long. The CDR3 DNA follows: TGTGCCTGGAGTGTAAGCAACTCTGGAAACACCATATATTTT. The encoded protein is CAWSVSNSGNTIYF. Using reference TRBV30 and TRBJ1-3 for the parts outside the CDR3, the full variable domain is SQTIHQWPATLVQPVGSPLSLECTVEGTSNPNLYWYRQAAGRGLQLLFYSVGIGQISSEVPQNLSASRPQDRQFILSSKKLLLSDSGFYLCAWSVSNSGNTIYFGEGSWLTVV.

This sequence joins TRBV19 and TRBJ1-2, with a possible D match to TRBD1 (6 bases). Trimming removed 5 bases at V and 3 bases at J, with 13 bases between. This CDR3 spans 14 amino acids. The germline V gene encodes CDR1 LNHDA and CDR2 SQIVND (reference sequence). CDR3 DNA: TGTGCCAGTAGTTCCAACAGGGCAGACTATGGCTACACCTTC. Translated: CASSSNRADYGYTF. The full variable domain, with the rest looked up from reference TRBV19 and TRBJ1-2, is DGGITQSPKYLFRKEGQNVTLSCEQNLNHDAMYWYRQDPGQGLRLIYYSQIVNDFQKGDIAEGYSVSREKKESFPLTVTSAQKNPTAFYLCASSSNRADYGYTFGSGTRLTVV.